This note documents a single T cell receptor beta chain sequence. The antigen is unknown. The sample comes from a study of T cell responses to AZD1222 COVID-19 vaccine. Sequencing used immunoSEQ multiplex PCR; TCRdb keeps in-frame clones, though not all of them. The profile shows around 130,000 clones, roughly 90% of them singletons. V shed 0 bases, J shed 5 bases, and the junction held 10 bases outside the gene matches. Germline V CDR1 and CDR2: MGHRA, YSYEKL. The CDR3 sequence is 17 residues long. Regarding the study as a whole: The donor group comprised mostly white British people and more females; the analysis possibly underestimated clonal diversity. At 160-218 and 743-854, vaccine-associated CD4 TCRs were dominant, and they spanned spike. Elevations in Spike-specific TCR breadth and depth followed administration of two AZD1222 doses.

Second-dose groups at about 4 or about 12 weeks were pooled. The V gene is TRBV4-1, the J gene TRBJ2-7, with 10 positions matching TRBD2. The source of this sequence is an adult who received the AZD1222 COVID-19 vaccine. The specimen was peripheral blood, collected 28 days after the second AZD1222 dose. In nucleotides, the CDR3 is TGCGCCAGCAGCCAAGATCGAAGGCTAGCGGGAGTCGACGAGCAGTACTTC. Protein product: CASSQDRRLAGVDEQYF.